The source of this TCR beta chain is a study of shared T cell receptors in the human thymus (dated by TCRdb to about 2021). Study-wide context: The study examined how the human thymus generates shared, self-reactive T-cell receptor alpha chains.

The CDR3, cysteine through phenylalanine, is 17 amino acids long. CDR3 DNA is the only sequence kept; it has 51 bases, read in frame from the first base. The junction shows trimming of 4 bases on V and 0 bases on J, plus 19 bases between the germline ends. The CDR1 and CDR2 encoded by the germline V gene are SGDLS and YYNGEE. Receptor libraries were prepared by the immunoSEQ multiplex PCR assay. The table comes from immuneACCESS by way of TCRdb, which keeps in-frame sequences with V and J called. Part of the clones is missing from these tables; in studies checked, under half for an unresolved V gene and the rest for unknown reasons. Counted in this sample were 550,000 to 800,000 clones; approximately 85% of them appeared once. Of the sample, 0.0095% to 0.013% falls within the top ten clones. Remarks on this clone: Its recognized antigen is unknown. It has no much larger one-base neighbor in the sample; base qualities were not kept.

The data also belong to a second study, concerning human thymus T cells. The other study reports the following: In Finland, the donors were immunologically healthy infants who were having open corrective cardiac surgery for congenital heart defects. Thymus tissue was collected as surgical resects that were removed during corrective cardiac surgery. V and J gene segment usage appeared biased in both thymic and peripheral blood repertoires. Highly overlapping thymic TCR repertoires among unrelated individuals were reported in the related research. The study characterized TCR alpha and beta repertoires from about 8 infant thymus samples and a few related peripheral blood samples. The cohort included more than five male and a couple of female infants, with donor ages spanning 7 to 244 days. After being mechanically released from the tissue, thymocytes were kept at -70 degrees C in pellets of roughly 10-30 million cells. A QIAsymphony instrument was used to extract genomic DNA from frozen cell pellets. TCRB and TCRAD loci were amplified from a standardized quantity of quality-controlled genomic DNA using the immunoSEQ multiplex PCR assay. Amplicons spanned the V(D)J region at a length sufficient to cover the CDR3 and identify V and J genes. Through the commercial immunoSEQ service, the amplicons were sequenced on an Illumina platform. Primer bias and sequencing errors were corrected as previously described, and TCRAD and TCRB were defined on the basis of the IMGT database. Analysis of the repertoires was done with immunoSEQ Analyzer 3.0 and VDJTools and included basic statistics, V/J segment usage, diversity estimates, rarefaction and pairwise overlap. Diversity was estimated with Chao1, ChaoE, Efron-Thisted, Shannon and inverse Simpson indices, and also on datasets down-sampled to the smallest sample. Repertoire overlap was determined by strict matching of CDR3 nucleotide sequence, V gene and J gene, and Jaccard-based multidimensional scaling clustering was applied. On average, thymus samples gave 800,000 or so unique TCRB clonotypes, whereas blood samples gave 80,000 to 85,000.

Specimen: thymocytes. The sequence links TRBV9 to TRBJ1-2; tentative D gene TRBD1, with 6 bases matching. The sequence came from a girl less than two years old with a congenital heart defect. Donor details come from another sample of the same person, matched by shared clones. The CDR3 is CASSPHLDRTANYGYTF. The DNA sequence follows: TGTGCCAGCAGCCCTCACTTAGACCGGACAGCTAACTATGGCTACACCTTC.